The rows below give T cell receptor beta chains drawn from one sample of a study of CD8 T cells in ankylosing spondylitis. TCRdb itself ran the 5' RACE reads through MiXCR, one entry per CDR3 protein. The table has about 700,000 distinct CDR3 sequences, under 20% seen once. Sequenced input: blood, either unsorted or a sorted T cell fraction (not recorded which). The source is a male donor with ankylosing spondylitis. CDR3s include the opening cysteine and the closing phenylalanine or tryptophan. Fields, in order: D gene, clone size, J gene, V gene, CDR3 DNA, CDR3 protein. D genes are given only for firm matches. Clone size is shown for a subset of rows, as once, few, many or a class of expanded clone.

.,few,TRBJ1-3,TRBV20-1,TGCAGTGCTCCGCCGCCGGGCTCTGGAAACACCATATATTTT,CSAPPPGSGNTIYF
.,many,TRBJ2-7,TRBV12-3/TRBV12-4,TGTGCCAGCAGTTTTGGGGGTTACGAGCAGTACTTC,CASSFGGYEQYF
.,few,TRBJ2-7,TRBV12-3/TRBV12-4,TGTGCCAGCAGTGTGGGACCGCAGCAGTACTTC,CASSVGPQQYF
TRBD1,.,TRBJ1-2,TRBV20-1,TGCAGTGCGGTAACAGGGGGCTATGGCTACACCTTC,CSAVTGGYGYTF
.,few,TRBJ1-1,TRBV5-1,TGCGCCAGCAGCACCACAGGTTCGATGAACACTGAAGCTTTCTTT,CASSTTGSMNTEAFF
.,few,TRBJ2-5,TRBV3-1,TGTGCCAGCAGCCATGCCGGCACTTTGGAGACCCAGTACTTC,CASSHAGTLETQYF
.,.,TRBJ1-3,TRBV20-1,TGCAGTGCTAGCCGATATGACAAGTCCCTTAGGCTCACCATATATTTT,CSASRYDKSLRLTIYF
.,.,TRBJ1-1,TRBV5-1,TGCGCCAGCACCACGGGGGGAGGGATGAACACTGAAGCTTTCTTT,CASTTGGGMNTEAFF
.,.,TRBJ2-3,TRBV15,TGTGCCACCAGCAGAGAAAGAACGGGGTACGCTAGCACAGATACGCAGTATTTT,CATSRERTGYASTDTQYF
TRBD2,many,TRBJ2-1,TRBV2,TGTGCCAGCGCGAGACCGGGACTAGCAGGCAATGAGCAGTTCTTC,CASARPGLAGNEQFF
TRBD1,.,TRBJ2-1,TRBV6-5,TGTGCCAGCAGTTACTCGACAGGGGCGAATGAGCAGTTCTTC,CASSYSTGANEQFF
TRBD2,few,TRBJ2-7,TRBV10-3,TGTGCCATCAGTGTTGGCGGGGGCTCCTACGAGCAGTACTTC,CAISVGGGSYEQYF
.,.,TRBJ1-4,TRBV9,TGTGCCAGCAGCGTACGGACCGGGGTGAGGGAAAAACTGTTTTTT,CASSVRTGVREKLFF
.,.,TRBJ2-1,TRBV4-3,TGCGCCAGCAGTCGTATAGCGGTCTCCTACAATGAGCAGTTCTTC,CASSRIAVSYNEQFF
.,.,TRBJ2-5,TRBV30,TGTGCCTGGAGTGTACGTGCGGGCCAAGAGACCCAGTACTTC,CAWSVRAGQETQYF
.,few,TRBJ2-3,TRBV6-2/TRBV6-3,TGTGCCAGCAGTTACATCCACAGCACAGATACGCAGTATTTT,CASSYIHSTDTQYF
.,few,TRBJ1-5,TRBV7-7,TGTGCCAGCAGCCCTCGCCCGGGTGGGGCGAACCGACTCTTTAGCAATCAGCCCCAGCATTTT,CASSPRPGGANRLFSNQPQHF
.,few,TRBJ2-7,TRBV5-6,TGTGCCAGCAGCTTGGCCAGGAGACTACTCGAGCAGTACTTC,CASSLARRLLEQYF
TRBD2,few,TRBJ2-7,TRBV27,TGTGCCAGCAGTTCTGGACTAGTCGACGAGCAGTACTTC,CASSSGLVDEQYF
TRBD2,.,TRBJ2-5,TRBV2,TGTGCCAGCAGTGCCCCTCTTTTCGAGAGCGGGGGGCCAAGACAAGAGACCCAGTACTTC,CASSAPLFESGGPRQETQYF
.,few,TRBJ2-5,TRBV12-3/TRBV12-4,TGTGCCAGCAGTTTGGAAACGGCCCAAGAGACCCAGTACTTC,CASSLETAQETQYF
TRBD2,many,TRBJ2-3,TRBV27,TGTGCCAGCACCCAACTAGCGGGAGGCACAGATACGCAGTATTTT,CASTQLAGGTDTQYF
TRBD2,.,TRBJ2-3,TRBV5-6,TGTGCCAGCAGCCGACTAGCGGTGATCACAGATACGCAGTATTTT,CASSRLAVITDTQYF
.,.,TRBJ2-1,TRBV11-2,TGTGCCAGCAGCTTATTTTCCAGGCCCTGGAATGAGCAGTTCTTC,CASSLFSRPWNEQFF
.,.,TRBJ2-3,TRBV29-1,TGCAGCGTTGAAGATCTGTCAGTTAGCACAGATACGCAGTATTTT,CSVEDLSVSTDTQYF
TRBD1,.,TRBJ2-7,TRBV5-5,TGTGCCAGCAGTCGAGGGGGCAGGTCGGCCTACGAGCAGTACTTC,CASSRGGRSAYEQYF
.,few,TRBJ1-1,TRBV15,TGTGCCACCAGCCCCTCGGGGGTGAACACTGAAGCTTTCTTT,CATSPSGVNTEAFF
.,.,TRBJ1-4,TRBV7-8,TGTGCCAGCACAAGAGGGCAGCAGGAAAAACTGTTTTTT,CASTRGQQEKLFF
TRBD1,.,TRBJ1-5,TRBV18,TGTGCCAGCCACGGACAGGGGAGTAGCAATCAGCCCCAGCATTTT,CASHGQGSSNQPQHF
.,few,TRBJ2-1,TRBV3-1,TGTGCCAGCAGGCCCGGCGGTTACAATGAGCAGTTCTTC,CASRPGGYNEQFF
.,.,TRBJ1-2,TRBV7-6,TGTGCCAGCAGCTCGAATCCCGACGTGGGGGTCGCCTATGGCTACACCTTC,CASSSNPDVGVAYGYTF
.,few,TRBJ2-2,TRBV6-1,TGTGCCAGCAGCCCTCGGGGGGCGATCACCGGGGAGCTGTTTTTT,CASSPRGAITGELFF
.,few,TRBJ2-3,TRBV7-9,TGTGCCAGCAGCTTCGGGCCCCGAATCCCAGATACGCAGTATTTT,CASSFGPRIPDTQYF
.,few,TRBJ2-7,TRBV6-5,TGTGCCAGCAGTTACTCGTCTAAGCAGTACTTC,CASSYSSKQYF
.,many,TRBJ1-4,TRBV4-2,TGTGCCAGCAGCCAAGATTTGTACGGAGCTAATGAAAAACTGTTTTTT,CASSQDLYGANEKLFF
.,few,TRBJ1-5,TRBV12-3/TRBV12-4,TGTGCCAGCAGTTCCGGGTGGGTTAATCAGCCCCAGCATTTT,CASSSGWVNQPQHF
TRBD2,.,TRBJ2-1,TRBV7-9,TGTGCCAGCAGCTTTGGGCTAGCGGAATACAATGAGCAGTTCTTC,CASSFGLAEYNEQFF
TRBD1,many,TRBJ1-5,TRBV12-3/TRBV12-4,TGTGCCAGCAGTGACAGGGCGGAGCAGCCCCAGCATTTT,CASSDRAEQPQHF
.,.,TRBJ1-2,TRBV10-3,TGTGCCATCAGTGAGTCATCCGGCGACAAAGGGGTTAGCTATGGCTACACCTTC,CAISESSGDKGVSYGYTF
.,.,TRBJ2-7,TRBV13,TGTGCCAGCAGCTTAGAAGGCGGACTCCCTTACGAGCAGTACTTC,CASSLEGGLPYEQYF
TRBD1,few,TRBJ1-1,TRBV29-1,TGCAGCGTTGAGCAAACAGGGGGTACTGAAGCTTTCTTT,CSVEQTGGTEAFF
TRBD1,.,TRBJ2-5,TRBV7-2,TGTGCCAGCAGCTTAGGCCCGGGACAGGGAAAAGAGACCCAGTACTTC,CASSLGPGQGKETQYF
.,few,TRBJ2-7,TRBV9,TGTGCCAGCAGCGGAGGGGCTTTGTCCTACGAGCAGTACTTC,CASSGGALSYEQYF
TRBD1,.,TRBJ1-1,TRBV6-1,TGTGCCAGCAGACCAACGGACAGGGGGGCTAACACTGAAGCTTTCTTT,CASRPTDRGANTEAFF
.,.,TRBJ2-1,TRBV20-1,TGCAGTGCTAGAGATGTTGGCTCCCTAGGCACCTACAATGAGCAGTTCTTC,CSARDVGSLGTYNEQFF
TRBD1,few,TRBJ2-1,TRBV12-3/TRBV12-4,TGTGCCAGCAGTAATCCCCGGGACAGGGGGCTCGAGCAGTTCTTC,CASSNPRDRGLEQFF
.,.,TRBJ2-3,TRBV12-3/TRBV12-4,TGTGCCGGCAGTTTTTCGCGCGGGGGCACAGATACGCAGTATTTT,CAGSFSRGGTDTQYF
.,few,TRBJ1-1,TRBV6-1,TGTGCCAGCAGACACGGGAAGAGAAGCACTGAAGCTTTCTTT,CASRHGKRSTEAFF
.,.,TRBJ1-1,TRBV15,TGTGCCACCAGCAGAGAACGGGGAACTGAAGCTTTCTTT,CATSRERGTEAFF
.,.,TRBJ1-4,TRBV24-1,TGTGCCACCAGCCCCGGGACCGCAGATGAAAAACTGTTTTTT,CATSPGTADEKLFF